These T cell receptor beta chains were read from a single sample in a study of regulatory T cells in long-lasting Graves disease. TCRdb passed the multiplex PCR reads through MiXCR, listing each CDR3 protein once. Seen here are 400,000 to 500,000 distinct CDR3 sequences, roughly 15% observed once, and the top ten hold less than 30%. These data were likewise used in another study, on T cells in Graves' hyperthyroidism and ophthalmopathy.

The sample here was peripheral blood mononuclear cells (PBMCs), taken at new diagnosis, from a patient treated with antithyroid drugs. All receptors derive from a woman younger than 35 with Graves disease. CDR3s include the opening cysteine and the closing phenylalanine or tryptophan. A D gene is named only where the DNA matches it firmly. The size entry is marked missing in some rows and otherwise reads once, few, many or a size class.

v_gene	d_gene	abundance	j_gene	CDR3aa	CDR3nt
TRBV10-3	-	many	TRBJ1-1	CAISRVNTEAFF	TGTGCCATCAGCAGGGTGAACACTGAAGCTTTCTTT
TRBV19	-	-	TRBJ2-1	CASNRGNNEQFF	TGTGCCAGTAACCGGGGCAACAATGAGCAGTTCTTC
TRBV2	TRBD2	many	TRBJ2-7	CASSEGLAGGDEQYF	TGTGCCAGCAGTGAAGGACTAGCGGGAGGGGACGAGCAGTACTTC
TRBV11-3	TRBD2	many	TRBJ2-7	CASSSGLGSEQYF	TGTGCCAGCAGCTCCGGACTAGGATCCGAGCAGTACTTC
TRBV7-2	-	-	TRBJ1-2	CASSSLGGVYYGYTF	TGTGCCAGCAGCTCCTTGGGCGGGGTCTATTATGGCTACACCTTC
TRBV29-1	-	-	TRBJ2-7	CSVETGIPGDEQYF	TGCAGCGTTGAAACAGGAATCCCGGGCGACGAGCAGTACTTC
TRBV14	-	many	TRBJ2-7	CASSQVRAPHEQYF	TGTGCCAGCAGCCAAGTCCGTGCGCCCCACGAGCAGTACTTC
TRBV30	-	-	TRBJ1-3	CAWREFRFSGNTIYF	TGTGCCTGGAGAGAATTCCGCTTCTCTGGAAACACCATATATTTT
TRBV12-3/TRBV12-4	TRBD1	many	TRBJ2-3	CASSLQGVGADTQYF	TGTGCCAGCAGTTTACAGGGGGTTGGCGCAGATACGCAGTATTTT
TRBV12-3/TRBV12-4	-	many	TRBJ1-2	CASSLGFTGNRYGYTF	TGTGCCAGCAGTCTTGGTTTCACGGGGAATCGCTATGGCTACACCTTC
TRBV7-2	-	many	TRBJ2-1	CASSQTRPEQFF	TGTGCCAGCAGTCAAACCAGACCCGAGCAGTTCTTC
TRBV19	-	once	TRBJ1-1	CASRSPGTPLNTEAFF	TGTGCCTCGAGATCACCCGGGACACCTCTGAACACTGAAGCTTTCTTT
TRBV28	-	many	TRBJ2-3	CASTPVGGGSTDTQYF	TGTGCCAGCACCCCCGTGGGGGGCGGGAGCACAGATACGCAGTATTTT
TRBV5-1	-	-	TRBJ2-5	CASSQDTGGQETQYF	TGCGCCAGCAGCCAAGACACCGGAGGACAAGAGACCCAGTACTTT
TRBV19	-	-	TRBJ1-1	CASSMARFSEAFF	TGTGCCAGTAGTATGGCTAGGTTCAGTGAAGCTTTCTTT
TRBV7-3	TRBD2	many	TRBJ2-1	CASSTTSGGYNEQFF	TGTGCCAGCAGCACGACTAGCGGGGGGTACAATGAGCAGTTCTTC
TRBV7-9	-	-	TRBJ2-2	CASREEAAGELFF	TGTGCCAGCAGAGAAGAGGCGGCCGGGGAGCTGTTTTTT
TRBV18	-	once	TRBJ2-2	CASSPPPGGSTGELFF	TGTGCCAGCTCACCACCGCCTGGAGGGAGCACCGGGGAGCTGTTTTTT
TRBV28	TRBD2	many	TRBJ2-7	CASSSIGEGVIGEQYF	TGTGCCAGCAGCTCCATAGGGGAGGGCGTCATCGGCGAGCAGTACTTC
TRBV20-1	TRBD2	many	TRBJ2-1	CSARESLAGGKQFF	TGCAGTGCTAGAGAAAGCCTAGCGGGAGGGAAACAGTTCTTC
TRBV7-3	-	many	TRBJ2-2	CASSPLPVPGELFF	TGTGCCAGCAGCCCCCTTCCGGTGCCCGGGGAGCTGTTTTTT
TRBV7-8	TRBD2	many	TRBJ2-3	CASSWTSETDTQYF	TGTGCCAGCAGCTGGACTAGCGAGACAGATACGCAGTATTTT
TRBV11-3	-	many	TRBJ1-1	CASSTGTPNTEAFF	TGTGCCAGCAGTACCGGGACTCCGAACACTGAAGCTTTCTTT
TRBV7-9	-	few	TRBJ2-1	CASSLAPSGNYNEQFF	TGTGCCAGCAGCTTAGCACCCAGCGGAAACTACAATGAGCAGTTCTTC
TRBV28	-	many	TRBJ1-4	CASSLLQVSANEKLFF	TGTGCCAGCAGTTTATTACAGGTTTCAGCTAATGAAAAACTGTTTTTT
TRBV2	-	few	TRBJ2-7	CASSVFRESSYEQYF	TGTGCCAGCAGTGTGTTTCGAGAGAGCTCCTACGAGCAGTACTTC
TRBV7-2	-	-	TRBJ2-5	CASSATEGEGTQYF	TGTGCCAGCAGCGCCACAGAGGGAGAGGGGACCCAGTACTTC
TRBV25-1	TRBD2	-	TRBJ2-1	CASSVLAGVYNEQFF	TGTGCCAGCAGTGTGTTAGCGGGAGTCTACAATGAGCAGTTCTTC
TRBV20-1	TRBD2	many	TRBJ2-1	CSASKRELSYNEQFF	TGCAGTGCTAGTAAGCGGGAGCTTTCCTACAATGAGCAGTTCTTC
TRBV18	-	many	TRBJ2-5	CASSPNDLYQETQYF	TGTGCCAGCTCACCAAACGACTTGTACCAAGAGACCCAGTACTTC
TRBV2	-	many	TRBJ2-4	CAGRDGIAKNIQYF	TGTGCCGGCAGGGACGGGATAGCCAAAAACATTCAGTACTTC
TRBV20-1	TRBD2	few	TRBJ2-4	CSARAPGLAGKNIQYF	TGCAGTGCTAGGGCTCCGGGACTAGCGGGAAAAAACATTCAGTACTTC
TRBV13	-	many	TRBJ2-1	CASGSYFGRDYEQFF	TGTGCCAGCGGGTCATACTTCGGCAGGGACTATGAGCAGTTCTTC
TRBV12-3/TRBV12-4	-	-	TRBJ2-3	CASSSGLTDTQYF	TGTGCCAGCAGTTCCGGACTCACAGATACGCAGTATTTT
TRBV4-1	TRBD1	once	TRBJ2-2	CASSQGQGNTGELFF	TGCGCCAGCAGCCAAGGACAGGGGAATACCGGGGAGCTGTTTTTT
TRBV10-2	-	many	TRBJ2-3	CASSFGVGSSTDTQYF	TGCGCCAGCAGTTTTGGAGTGGGGTCTAGCACAGATACGCAGTATTTT
TRBV2	-	many	TRBJ1-1	CAIPTRTEAFF	TGTGCCATCCCGACGAGGACTGAAGCTTTCTTT
TRBV7-8	TRBD2	many	TRBJ2-5	CASSLRNLADQYF	TGTGCCAGCAGCCTCCGAAACCTAGCGGACCAGTACTTC
TRBV24-1	TRBD2	few	TRBJ2-2	CATSITSGSLSTGELFF	TGTGCCACCAGTATTACTAGCGGGAGTTTGAGCACCGGGGAGCTGTTTTTT
TRBV18	TRBD1	once	TRBJ2-7	CASSYDRGRNHEQYF	TGTGCCAGCTCTTACGACAGGGGACGCAACCACGAGCAGTACTTC
TRBV27	TRBD1	many	TRBJ2-7	CASSPGTAPSYEQYF	TGTGCCAGCAGTCCCGGGACAGCTCCCTCCTACGAGCAGTACTTC
TRBV6-1	-	many	TRBJ2-7	CASSADRLLYEQYF	TGTGCCAGCAGTGCGGATCGACTCCTCTACGAGCAGTACTTC
TRBV5-1	-	many	TRBJ1-1	CASSSGTAGTEAFF	TGCGCCAGCAGCTCAGGGACCGCGGGCACTGAAGCTTTCTTT
TRBV15	-	few	TRBJ1-1	CATSRTPNPNPTEAFF	TGTGCCACCAGCAGAACACCTAATCCCAACCCCACTGAAGCTTTCTTT
TRBV6-5	TRBD1	few	TRBJ1-1	CASSLKGQGNTEAFF	TGTGCCAGCAGTTTAAAGGGACAGGGGAACACTGAAGCTTTCTTT
TRBV2	TRBD1	once	TRBJ1-1	CASRVTGGVDTEAFF	TGTGCCAGCAGGGTTACAGGGGGCGTAGACACTGAAGCTTTCTTT
TRBV12-3/TRBV12-4	TRBD2	many	TRBJ2-1	CASTPKRGQALLAVYNEQFF	TGTGCCAGCACTCCTAAGCGAGGACAAGCTTTACTAGCGGTATACAATGAGCAGTTCTTC
TRBV20-1	TRBD2	few	TRBJ2-1	CSAPPRAAGSNEQFF	TGCAGTGCTCCGCCCAGGGCAGCGGGGAGCAATGAGCAGTTCTTC
TRBV10-2	TRBD2	few	TRBJ2-2	CASKLAGFTGELFF	TGCGCCAGCAAATTAGCGGGGTTCACCGGGGAGCTGTTTTTT
TRBV11-1	-	many	TRBJ2-7	CASSPGEGERNEQYF	TGTGCCAGCAGCCCGGGGGAGGGGGAGCGGAACGAGCAGTACTTC
TRBV28	-	few	TRBJ1-1	CASSLYTGRDFF	TGTGCCAGCAGTTTATACACGGGGCGAGATTTCTTT